A single TCR beta chain is shown here with its context. What it recognizes is unknown. J gave up 4 bases and V 0 bases, and 4 bases lay outside the gene matches. Germline V lookup: CDR1 MNHEY, CDR2 SMNVEV (reference sequence). The CDR3 has 16 amino acids. This sample was taken from a study of T cell responses to AZD1222 COVID-19 vaccine. Study results and caveats: The study found Spike-specific TCR breadth and depth rose after two AZD1222 doses. Only a handful of AZD1222 recipients were seropositive at baseline.

Sequencing was performed with immunoSEQ multiplex PCR; in TCRdb, only in-frame clones are kept and a portion is missing. The repertoire consists of about 84,000 clones, with around 85% occurring once and the leading ten covering 9% to 14%. The sequencing used peripheral blood, collected 28 days after the second AZD1222 dose. This TCR was sampled from an adult who received the AZD1222 COVID-19 vaccine. This chain connects TRBV27 to TRBJ2-7; 12 bases are a match to TRBD2. CDR3 nucleotides: TGTGCCAGCAGTTTATCGCGGGGACTAGCGGGTTACGAGCAGTACTTC. It codes for CASSLSRGLAGYEQYF.